This T cell receptor (beta chain) was recovered during a study of monozygotic twins with inflammatory bowel disease. The CDR3 runs to 15 residues. Germline V gives CDR1 MNHNS, CDR2 SASEGT. Whole-study findings and limits: Repertoire similarity did not differ between concordant and discordant twins, perhaps due to limited power. Neither one strong signal nor one clonotype associated with IBD was supported.

With regard to this clonotype: The target antigen is unknown.

cDNA synthesis was performed in eight separate reactions for each sample. TCRdb re-called the 5' RACE reads; every CDR3 protein appears as one record, without DNA. The sample table sets out approximately 400,000 distinct CDR3 sequences. This chain uses TRBV6-1 with TRBJ2-2. The sample was blood. The sequence came from a human donor with ulcerative colitis or Crohn's disease, or a healthy co-twin of an affected twin (not recorded which). The CDR3 spells CASSRGSANTGELFF.